Given below is one T cell receptor (beta chain) in context. This sample was taken from a study of T cell responses to AZD1222 COVID-19 vaccine. Whole-study context: Pooling of second doses given at about 4 or about 12 weeks was done.

CDR3 length equals 12 residues. The V end lost 2 bases, the J end lost 5 bases, and 9 bases lay between the germline ends. Germline values: CDR1 GTSNPN, CDR2 SVGIG (reference sequence). The assay was immunoSEQ multiplex PCR, and TCRdb's table has in-frame clones only and misses some. The profile shows about 100,000 clones, approximately 90% of them singletons. The source of this sequence is an adult in good health. The genes are TRBV30 and TRBJ1-1; D gene uncertain. Sequenced here: peripheral blood, sampled on day 0 of AZD1222 vaccination. The CDR3 nucleotides are TGTGCCTGGAGTTGGACCGCTACTGAAGCTTTCTTT. Amino acid sequence: CAWSWTATEAFF. The variable domain in full, completed from reference TRBV30 and TRBJ1-1, reads SQTIHQWPATLVQPVGSPLSLECTVEGTSNPNLYWYRQAAGRGLQLLFYSVGIGQISSEVPQNLSASRPQDRQFILSSKKLLLSDSGFYLCAWSWTATEAFFGQGTRLTVV.